This T cell receptor beta chain emerged from a study of cytotoxic CD8 clonotypes in ibrutinib-treated CLL. The overall study: Median treatment time before response sampling was about 12 months, range 6 to 36.

TCR beta libraries used about 2 micrograms of genomic DNA from cryopreserved PBMCs. The V segment lost 5 bases and the J segment 5 bases; nucleotides outside the gene matches: 8. Germline assignment: CDR1 MDHEN and CDR2 SYDVKM. The CDR3 extends over 14 amino acids. Only in-frame clones appear in the TCRdb table, and some are missing; sequencing was by immunoSEQ multiplex PCR. The profile shows tens of thousands of clones, 70% of them singletons. The chain employs TRBV28 and TRBJ1-2; 7 positions match TRBD1. The TCR was taken from a human donor with chronic lymphocytic leukemia. The input for sequencing was PBMCs, taken at disease progression, from a patient treated with ibrutinib. This chain's CDR3 is CASSNIQGLYGYTF. The CDR3, as DNA: TGTGCCAGCAGTAACATACAGGGGCTGTATGGCTACACCTTC.